Following are 13 T cell receptor beta chains from one sample sequenced in a study of T cells in Graves' hyperthyroidism and ophthalmopathy (dated 2019 in TCRdb). Libraries were prepared through multiplex PCR. The sequencing machine was an Illumina HiSeq 2000. The TCR beta CDR3 regions were amplified from the RNA transcripts. The first round of RT-PCR for the TCR CDR3 was performed with the HTBI primer set and the Qiagen OneStep RT-PCR kit. TCRdb reanalyzed the raw reads on its own, using fastp at Q25 for trimming and MiXCR for clone calling, and kept in-frame beta chains. All rows with the same CDR3 protein become a single entry with the most common DNA and genes. In all, the sample holds 300,000 to 500,000 distinct CDR3 sequences, and roughly an eighth of those were seen once. Clones ranked in the top ten supply 25% to 30% of the sample. Sequenced input: blood. These receptors all stem from a man aged 50 to 59 with Graves' ophthalmopathy.

This clonotype was counted many times. The chain employs TRBV10-3 and TRBJ2-7; 7 positions agree with TRBD2. The J segment lost 7 bases and the V segment lost 6 bases, leaving 12 bases of the junction unmatched. In germline, CDR1 is ENHRY, CDR2 SYGVKD. The CDR3 is 14 residues long. The CDR3 reads CAISLTKGRAEQYF. CDR3 DNA sequence: TGTGCCATCAGCCTGACTAAGGGGAGGGCGGAGCAGTACTTC.

The chain is built from TRBV12-3 or TRBV12-4 and TRBJ2-1; no definite D call. The V end lost 3 bases, the J end lost 8 bases, and 8 bases lay between the germline ends. This CDR3 spans 12 amino acids. The chain's CDR3 is CASSLKSYEQFF. CDR3 sequence (DNA): TGTGCCAGCAGTTTGAAGTCCTATGAGCAGTTCTTC.

This clonotype was recorded many times. The chain combines TRBV28 with TRBJ1-5, with a possible D match to TRBD1 (5 bases). The CDR3 runs 16 residues. Germline-derived CDR1 and CDR2 are MDHEN and SYDVKM. With 5 bases removed from V and 4 bases from J, the gap between germline ends came to 18 bases. The CDR3 sequence: CASSLSSGIGNQPQHF. DNA for the CDR3: TGTGCCAGCAGTCTCTCCTCAGGGATAGGGAATCAGCCCCAGCATTTT.

This clonotype was counted a few times. The CDR3 sequence: CASYEDDRNYGYTF. The CDR3 DNA follows: TGTGCCAGCTATGAGGACGACAGAAACTATGGCTACACCTTC. The chain has TRBV19 and TRBJ1-2, with TRBD1 as a possible D gene (5 bases). V was cut by 9 bases and J by 2 bases, with 16 bases left in between. The CDR3 totals 14 residues. Germline CDR1 and CDR2: LNHDA and SQIVND (reference sequence).

This clonotype has ten or more counts. V usage is TRBV13 and J usage is TRBJ2-3, with 9 bases matching TRBD1. Losses at the gene ends were 0 bases for V and 5 bases for J; bases not matched to a gene: 6. The CDR3 is 16 amino acids. Germline CDR1 and CDR2: PRHDT and FYEKMQ (reference sequence). CDR3 sequence: CASSLGTGGGKDTQYF. As DNA, the CDR3 is TGTGCCAGCAGCTTAGGTACAGGGGGCGGGAAAGATACGCAGTATTTT. Variable domain in full (rest from reference TRBV13 and TRBJ2-3): AAGVIQSPRHLIKEKRETATLKCYPIPRHDTVYWYQQGPGQDPQFLISFYEKMQSDKGSIPDRFSAQQFSDYHSELNMSSLELGDSALYFCASSLGTGGGKDTQYFGPGTRLTVL.

This clonotype was counted between two and nine times. This may be a read error, as it is one base from a much larger clone. The chain is built from TRBV7-6 and TRBJ1-2; perhaps TRBD1 as D (5 bases). The CDR3 extends over 15 amino acids. Germline CDR1 is SGHVS and CDR2 is FNYEAQ. CDR3 loop: CASSTIRGRRDGFTF. The CDR3 DNA follows: TGTGCCAGCAGCACCATCCGGGGCAGGCGCGATGGCTTCACCTTC.

This clonotype was observed a handful of times. The chain couples TRBV6-1 to TRBJ2-1; D uncertain. Trimming shortened V by 5 bases and J by 3 bases, and 14 bases separated the two germline ends. Germline V gives CDR1 MNHNS, CDR2 SASEGT. This CDR3 is 15 amino acids long. The CDR3 DNA is TGTGCCAGCAGTCCTAAATGGCAAAGCTACAATGAGCAGTTCTTC. Its translation: CASSPKWQSYNEQFF.

This clonotype was recorded many times. The CDR3 region is CASITANTGELFF. The CDR3 nucleotides read TGTGCCAGCATAACAGCGAACACCGGGGAGCTGTTTTTT. The rearrangement joins TRBV6-1 to TRBJ2-2; unclear D gene. Trimming pared 7 bases from V and 0 bases from J, leaving 6 bases between. Germline assignment: CDR1 MNHNS and CDR2 SASEGT. This CDR3 has 13 residues.

A remark on this clonotype: This may come from a read error, since a much larger clone is one base off. The rearrangement uses TRBV30 and TRBJ2-7; 14 bases line up with TRBD2. The CDR3 contains 18 residues. Germline CDR1 reads GTSNPN; CDR2 reads SVGIG (reference sequence). Losses at the gene ends were 4 bases for V and 6 bases for J; bases not matched to a gene: 17. The CDR3 is CAWNKGLAGDRHPCEQYF. The CDR3 nucleotides are TGTGCCTGGAATAAGGGACTAGCGGGGGACCGGCATCCCTGCGAGCAGTACTTC.

There are a few counts of this clonotype. The chain couples TRBV7-6 to TRBJ2-3; tentative D call: TRBD2 (7 bases). Trimming left V 5 bases short and J 4 bases short, with 19 bases between. Germline CDR1 and CDR2: SGHVS and FNYEAQ. The CDR3 totals 16 residues. The CDR3 nucleotides are TGTGCCAGCAGCAAAGACCAGGGGAGGGCCTCAGATACGCAGTATTTT. Its protein is CASSKDQGRASDTQYF.

This clonotype was seen ten or more times. The rearrangement joins TRBV5-1 to TRBJ1-1; 7 bases are a match to TRBD1. V shed 2 bases and J 7 bases; nucleotides not matched to a gene: 8. Germline values: CDR1 SGHRS, CDR2 YFSETQ. The CDR3 has 14 residues. DNA for the CDR3: TGCGCCAGCAGCTTTGATAGGGGGCTATATGAAGCTTTCTTT. As protein: CASSFDRGLYEAFF.

This clonotype was recorded many times. This chain uses TRBV10-3 with TRBJ2-1, with D tentatively TRBD1 (6 bases). Germline CDR1 and CDR2: ENHRY and SYGVKD. The ends were cut back, 8 bases at V and 2 bases at J, with 13 bases in the middle. CDR3 length: 14 residues. This CDR3 reads CAIGRDTTYNEQFF. The CDR3, as DNA: TGTGCCATCGGCCGGGACACCACCTACAATGAGCAGTTCTTC.

This clonotype showed up many times. The J gene is TRBJ2-1, the V gene TRBV30; 8 bases match TRBD2. Per the germline V gene, CDR1 is GTSNPN and CDR2 is SVGIG (reference sequence). The ends lost 5 bases at V and 8 bases at J; junction bases unmatched: 8. The CDR3 totals 13 residues. CDR3 in amino acids: CAWEQAGAHEQFF. DNA of the CDR3: TGTGCCTGGGAGCAAGCGGGAGCTCATGAGCAGTTCTTC.